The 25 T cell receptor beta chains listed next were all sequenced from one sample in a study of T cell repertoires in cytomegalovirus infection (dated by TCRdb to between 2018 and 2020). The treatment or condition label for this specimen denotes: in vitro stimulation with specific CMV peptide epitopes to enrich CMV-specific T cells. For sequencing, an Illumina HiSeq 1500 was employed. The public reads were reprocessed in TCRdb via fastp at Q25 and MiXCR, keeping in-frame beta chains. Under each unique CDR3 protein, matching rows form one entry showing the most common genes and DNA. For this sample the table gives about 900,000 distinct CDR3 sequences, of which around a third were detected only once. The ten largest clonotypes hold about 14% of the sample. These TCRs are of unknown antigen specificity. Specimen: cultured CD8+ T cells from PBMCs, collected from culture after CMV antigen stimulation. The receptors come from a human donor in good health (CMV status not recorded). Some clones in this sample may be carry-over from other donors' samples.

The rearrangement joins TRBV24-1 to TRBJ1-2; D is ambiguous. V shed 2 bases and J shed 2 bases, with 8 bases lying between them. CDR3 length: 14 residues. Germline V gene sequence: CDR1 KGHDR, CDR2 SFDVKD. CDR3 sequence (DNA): TGTGCCACCAGTGATTATCCGGGGAACTATGGCTACACCTTC. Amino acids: CATSDYPGNYGYTF.

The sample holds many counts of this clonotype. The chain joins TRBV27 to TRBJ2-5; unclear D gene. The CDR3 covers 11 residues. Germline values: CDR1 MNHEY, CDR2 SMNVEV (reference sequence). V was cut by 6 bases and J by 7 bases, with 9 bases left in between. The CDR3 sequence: CASSLGRTQYF. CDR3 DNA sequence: TGTGCCAGCAGCTTAGGCAGGACCCAGTACTTC.

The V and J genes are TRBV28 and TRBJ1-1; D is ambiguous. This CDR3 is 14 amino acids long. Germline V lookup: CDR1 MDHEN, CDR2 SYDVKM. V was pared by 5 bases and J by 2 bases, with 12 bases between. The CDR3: CASSMTPSNTEAFF. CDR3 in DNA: TGTGCCAGCAGTATGACACCTAGCAACACTGAAGCTTTCTTT. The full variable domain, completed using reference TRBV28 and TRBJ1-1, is DVKVTQSSRYLVKRTGEKVFLECVQDMDHENMFWYRQDPGLGLRLIYFSYDVKMKEKGDIPEGYSVSREKKERFSLILESASTNQTSMYLCASSMTPSNTEAFFGQGTRLTVV.

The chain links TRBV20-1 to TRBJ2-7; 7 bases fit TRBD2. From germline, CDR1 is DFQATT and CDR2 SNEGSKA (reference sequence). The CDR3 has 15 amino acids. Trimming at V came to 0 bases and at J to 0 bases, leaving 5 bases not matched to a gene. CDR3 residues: CSARDGLGSSYEQYF. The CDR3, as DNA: TGCAGTGCTAGAGACGGACTAGGTAGCTCCTACGAGCAGTACTTC.

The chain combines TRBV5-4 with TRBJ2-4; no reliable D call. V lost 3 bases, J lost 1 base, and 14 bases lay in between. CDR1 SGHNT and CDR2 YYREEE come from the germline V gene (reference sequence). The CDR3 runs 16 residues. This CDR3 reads CASSYNKGAAKNIQYF. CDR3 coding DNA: TGTGCCAGCAGCTACAACAAGGGTGCGGCCAAAAACATTCAGTACTTC. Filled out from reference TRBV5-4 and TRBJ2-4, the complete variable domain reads ETGVTQSPTHLIKTRGQQVTLRCSSQSGHNTVSWYQQALGQGPQFIFQYYREEENGRGNFPPRFSGLQFPNYSSELNVNALELDDSALYLCASSYNKGAAKNIQYFGAGTRLSVL.

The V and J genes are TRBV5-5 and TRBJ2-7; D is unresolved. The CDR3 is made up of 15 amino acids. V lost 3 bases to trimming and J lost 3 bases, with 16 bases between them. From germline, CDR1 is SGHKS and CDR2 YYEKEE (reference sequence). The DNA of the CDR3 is TGTGCCAGCAGCTCCCACAATGATAGGGTCTACGAGCAGTACTTC. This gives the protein CASSSHNDRVYEQYF.

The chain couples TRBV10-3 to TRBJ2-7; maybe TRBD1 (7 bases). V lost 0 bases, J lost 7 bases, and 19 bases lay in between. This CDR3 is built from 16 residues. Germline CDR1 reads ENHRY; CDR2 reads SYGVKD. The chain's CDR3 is CAISESPRGDFGEQYV. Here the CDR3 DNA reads TGTGCCATCAGTGAGTCGCCCAGGGGGGATTTCGGGGAGCAGTACGTC.

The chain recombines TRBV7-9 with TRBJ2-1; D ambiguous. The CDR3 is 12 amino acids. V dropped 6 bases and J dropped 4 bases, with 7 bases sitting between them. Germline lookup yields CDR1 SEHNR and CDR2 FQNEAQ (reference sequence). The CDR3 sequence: CASRQKYNEQFF. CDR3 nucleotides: TGTGCCAGCAGGCAGAAATACAATGAGCAGTTCTTC.

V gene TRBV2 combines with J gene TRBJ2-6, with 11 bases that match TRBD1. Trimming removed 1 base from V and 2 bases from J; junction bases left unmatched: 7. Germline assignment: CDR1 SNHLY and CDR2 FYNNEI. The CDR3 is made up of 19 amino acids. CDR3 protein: CASSEEGTGGITGANVLTF. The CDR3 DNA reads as TGTGCCAGCAGTGAAGAAGGGACAGGGGGAATTACTGGGGCCAACGTCCTGACTTTC.

The CDR3 sequence: CASSVTGYSNQPQHF. DNA of the CDR3: TGTGCCAGCAGCGTAACCGGTTATAGCAATCAGCCCCAGCATTTT. V usage is TRBV9 and J usage is TRBJ1-5; D ambiguous. The germline V gene has CDR1 SGDLS and CDR2 YYNGEE. Trimming stripped 1 base from V and 0 bases from J, with 8 bases between. The CDR3 length is 15 residues.

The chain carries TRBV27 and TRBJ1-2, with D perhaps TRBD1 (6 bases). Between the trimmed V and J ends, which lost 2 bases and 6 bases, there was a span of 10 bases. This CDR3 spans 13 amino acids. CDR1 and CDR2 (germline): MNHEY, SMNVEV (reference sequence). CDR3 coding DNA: TGTGCCAGCAGTTTAAAGGGGGTGGATGGCTACACCTTC. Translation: CASSLKGVDGYTF.

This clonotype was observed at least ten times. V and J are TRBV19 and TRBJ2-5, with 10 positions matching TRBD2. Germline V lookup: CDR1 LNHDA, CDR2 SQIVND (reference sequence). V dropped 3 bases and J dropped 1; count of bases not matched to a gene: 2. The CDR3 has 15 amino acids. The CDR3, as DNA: TGTGCCAGTAGTATTAGCGGGGGGTCCCAAGAGACCCAGTACTTC. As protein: CASSISGGSQETQYF.

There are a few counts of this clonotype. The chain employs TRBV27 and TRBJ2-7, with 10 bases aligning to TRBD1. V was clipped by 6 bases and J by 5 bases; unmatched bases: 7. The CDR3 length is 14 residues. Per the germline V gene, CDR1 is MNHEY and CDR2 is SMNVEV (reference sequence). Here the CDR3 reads CASSNRDRGHEQYV. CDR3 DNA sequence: TGTGCCAGCAGCAACCGGGACAGGGGCCACGAGCAGTACGTC.

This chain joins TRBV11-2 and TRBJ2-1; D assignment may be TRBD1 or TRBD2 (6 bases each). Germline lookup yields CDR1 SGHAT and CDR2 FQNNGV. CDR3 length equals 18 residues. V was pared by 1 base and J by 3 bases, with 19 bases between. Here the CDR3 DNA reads TGTGCCAGCAGCTTAGGTGAGGGGGGTTCGTTGGTCTACAATGAGCAGTTCTTC. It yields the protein CASSLGEGGSLVYNEQFF.

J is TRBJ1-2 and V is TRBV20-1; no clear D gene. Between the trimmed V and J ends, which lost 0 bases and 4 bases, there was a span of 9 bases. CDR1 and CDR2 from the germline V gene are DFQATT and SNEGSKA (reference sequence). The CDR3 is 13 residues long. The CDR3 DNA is TGCAGTGCTAGAGAATCCAGCAGCTATGGCTACACCTTC. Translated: CSARESSSYGYTF.

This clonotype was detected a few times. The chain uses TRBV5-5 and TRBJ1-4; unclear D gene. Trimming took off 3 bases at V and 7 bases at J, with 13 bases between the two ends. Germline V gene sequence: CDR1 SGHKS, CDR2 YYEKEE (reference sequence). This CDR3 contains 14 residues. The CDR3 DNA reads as TGTGCCAGCAGCTCCACCGGAAGGAGTGAAAAACTGTTTTTT. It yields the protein CASSSTGRSEKLFF.

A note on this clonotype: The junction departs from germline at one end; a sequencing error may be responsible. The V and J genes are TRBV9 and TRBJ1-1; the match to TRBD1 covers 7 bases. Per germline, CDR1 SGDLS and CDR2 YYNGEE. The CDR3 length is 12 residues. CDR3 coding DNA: TGTGCCAGCAGGGACAGGAACTCTGAAGCTTTCTTT. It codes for CASRDRNSEAFF.

The CDR3 bases are TGTGCCAGCAGTTTTCGAGGGGATATCACTGAAGCTTTCTTT. Its protein is CASSFRGDITEAFF. The chain has TRBV6-2 or TRBV6-3 and TRBJ1-1, with a possible D match to TRBD1 (5 bases). V gave up 4 bases and J gave up 4 bases, with 13 bases separating them. This CDR3 contains 14 residues. Germline loops: CDR1 MNHEY, CDR2 SVGEGT.

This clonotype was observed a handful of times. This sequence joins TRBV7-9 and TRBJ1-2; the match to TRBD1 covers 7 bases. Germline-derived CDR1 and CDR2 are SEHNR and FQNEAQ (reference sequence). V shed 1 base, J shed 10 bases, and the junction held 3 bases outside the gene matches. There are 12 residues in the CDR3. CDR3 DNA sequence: TGTGCCAGCAGCTTAGGGACAGGCGACTACACCTTC. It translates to CASSLGTGDYTF.

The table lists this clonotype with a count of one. The CDR3 DNA reads as TGTGCCAGCAGTGAAGGGGACAGACAGAAGGCGAACACCGGGGAGCTGTTTTTT. Protein: CASSEGDRQKANTGELFF. The chain employs TRBV6-1 and TRBJ2-2; 7 bases line up with TRBD1. The trim removed 1 base at V and 0 bases at J, leaving 8 bases unmatched. This CDR3 has 18 amino acids. Per the germline V gene, CDR1 is MNHNS and CDR2 is SASEGT.

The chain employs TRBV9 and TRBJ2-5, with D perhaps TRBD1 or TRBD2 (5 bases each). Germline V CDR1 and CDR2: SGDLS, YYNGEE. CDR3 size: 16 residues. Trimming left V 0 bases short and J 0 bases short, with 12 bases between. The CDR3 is CASSVAGRTYQETQYF. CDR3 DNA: TGTGCCAGCAGCGTAGCGGGACGGACCTACCAAGAGACCCAGTACTTC.

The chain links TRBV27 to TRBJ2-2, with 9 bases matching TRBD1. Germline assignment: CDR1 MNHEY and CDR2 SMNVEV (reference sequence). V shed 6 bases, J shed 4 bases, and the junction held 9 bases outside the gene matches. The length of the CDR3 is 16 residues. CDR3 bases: TGTGCCAGCAGACTGCCCGGGACAGGGATCACCGGGGAGCTGTTTTTT. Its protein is CASRLPGTGITGELFF.

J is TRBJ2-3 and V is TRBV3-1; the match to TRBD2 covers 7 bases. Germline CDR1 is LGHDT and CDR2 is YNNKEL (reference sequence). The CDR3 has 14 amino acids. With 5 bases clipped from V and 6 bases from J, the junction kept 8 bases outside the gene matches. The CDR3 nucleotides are TGTGCCAGCAGCTCCGGGACTATCAGTGATACGCAGTATTTT. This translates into CASSSGTISDTQYF.

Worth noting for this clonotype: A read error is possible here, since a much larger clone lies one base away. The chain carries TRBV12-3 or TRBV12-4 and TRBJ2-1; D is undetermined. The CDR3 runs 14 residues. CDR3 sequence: CTSSSPSSYNEQFF. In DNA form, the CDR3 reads TGTACCAGCAGTTCTCCTAGCTCCTACAATGAGCAGTTCTTC.

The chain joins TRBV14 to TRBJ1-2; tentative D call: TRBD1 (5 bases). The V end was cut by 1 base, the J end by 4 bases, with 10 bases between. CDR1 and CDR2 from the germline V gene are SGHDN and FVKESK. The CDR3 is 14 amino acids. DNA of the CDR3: TGTGCCAGCAGCCAAGGGATCGGGGGCTATGGCTACACCTTC. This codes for CASSQGIGGYGYTF. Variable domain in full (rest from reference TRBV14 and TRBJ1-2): EAGVTQFPSHSVIEKGQTVTLRCDPISGHDNLYWYRRVMGKEIKFLLHFVKESKQDESGMPNNRFLAERTGGTYSTLKVQPAELEDSGVYFCASSQGIGGYGYTFGSGTRLTVV.